Listed below are T cell receptor beta chains from one sample, sequenced in a study of Ad26.COV2.S vaccination and SARS-CoV-2 variants. Profiled with immunoSEQ multiplex PCR; TCRdb holds only in-frame clones, not every one. The table lists roughly 380,000 clones, approximately 85% of them singletons, with about 3.3% in the top ten. The sample consisted of peripheral blood, taken in a trial of Ad26.COV2.S vaccine versus placebo. All receptors derive from a person between 18 and 59 years old who received the Ad26.COV2.S COVID-19 vaccine or a placebo. Each CDR3 is given with its conserved first and last residue. The D gene is left open where the match is weak. Only some rows state a clone size, as once, few, many or a class for expanded clones.

j_call v_call d_call clone_size cdr3_length cdr3_nt cdr3_aa
TRBJ2-4 TRBV24-1 - - 10 TGTGCCACCCCGTGGAACATTCAGTACTTC CATPWNIQYF
TRBJ1-3 TRBV18 - - 14 TGTGCCAGCTCACCAGACAACTCTGGAAACACCATATATTTT CASSPDNSGNTIYF
TRBJ1-5 TRBV14 - few 18 TGTGCCAGCAGCCAAGAAAGGCCCAGGACTTATAGCAATCAGCCCCAGCATTTT CASSQERPRTYSNQPQHF
TRBJ1-2 TRBV5-1 - - 16 TGCGCCAGCAGCTTGAGTTCGGACGCGTACCGATATGGCTACACCTTC CASSLSSDAYRYGYTF
TRBJ2-7 TRBV6-5 TRBD2 once 14 TGTGCCAGCAGGACCGGGACTATATCCTACGAGCAGTACTTC CASRTGTISYEQYF
TRBJ1-5 TRBV27 - - 10 TGTGCCAGCGGGCAGACACCCCAGCATTTT CASGQTPQHF
TRBJ2-7 TRBV28 - - 14 TGTGCCAGCAGTTTGGGCAGATTCTCCTACGAGCAGTACTTC CASSLGRFSYEQYF
TRBJ1-1 TRBV4-2 - - 14 TGTGCCAGCAGCCAAGAAAGAGCGGGCACTGAAGCTTTCTTT CASSQERAGTEAFF
TRBJ2-5 TRBV3-1/TRBV3-2 - few 13 TGTGCCAGCAGCCAAGCAGCAGGCCCCGGGCAGTACTTC CASSQAAGPGQYF
TRBJ2-5 TRBV6-2/TRBV6-3 TRBD2 - 16 TGTGCCAGCAGTACGGTAGCGGGAGGGCCCCGAGAGACCCAGTACTTC CASSTVAGGPRETQYF
TRBJ2-1 TRBV6-5 - - 15 TGTGCCAGCAGAATGAGGGCGGTCTCCTACAATGAGCAGTTCTTC CASRMRAVSYNEQFF
TRBJ2-1 TRBV4-1 - - 16 TGCGCCAGCAGCCCACTCCCATCCGGCTCCTACAATGAGCAGTTCTTC CASSPLPSGSYNEQFF
TRBJ2-2 TRBV29-1 TRBD2 - 14 TGCAGCGTATCGACTAGCGCGAACACCGGGGAGCTGTTTTTT CSVSTSANTGELFF
TRBJ1-1 TRBV5-5 - - 12 TGTGCCAGCAGGCAACGGGGGACTGAAGCTTTCTTT CASRQRGTEAFF
TRBJ2-3 TRBV5-4 TRBD2 once 18 TGTGCCAGCAGCTTCAGACTAGCGGGAGGTTCCTCCGTAGATACGCAGTATTTT CASSFRLAGGSSVDTQYF
TRBJ1-5 TRBV6-4 - - 17 TGTGCCAGCAGTGACTCTACAGGGAAAAATAGCAATCAGCCCCAGCATTTT CASSDSTGKNSNQPQHF
TRBJ2-5 TRBV5-1 - - 14 TGCGCCAGCAGCTCTGGTGGGATAGGAGAGACCCAGTACTTC CASSSGGIGETQYF
TRBJ2-7 TRBV19 - - 16 TGTGCCAGTAGTATAGATCAGCCAGGGTATACCTACGAGCAGTACTTC CASSIDQPGYTYEQYF
TRBJ1-5 TRBV28 - few 15 TGTGCCAGCAGTTTAGGGAGGGCCACTGCTCAGCCCCAGCATTTT CASSLGRATAQPQHF
TRBJ1-2 TRBV13 - - 14 TGTGCCAGCAGCTTCGGCCCCCTTGACCATGGCTACACCTTC CASSFGPLDHGYTF
TRBJ2-3 TRBV27 - - 16 TGTGCCAGCAGTGGCTACCGGGACGGAAGCACAGATACGCAGTATTTT CASSGYRDGSTDTQYF
TRBJ1-2 TRBV5-6 TRBD1 few 13 TGTGCCAGCAGCACGGACAGGGACGGAAGCTACACCTTC CASSTDRDGSYTF
TRBJ2-3 TRBV6-1 TRBD1 - 16 TGTGCCAGCAGTGAACAGGGACAGGGGATTGCAGATACGCAGTATTTT CASSEQGQGIADTQYF
TRBJ1-3 TRBV3-1/TRBV3-2 - few 18 TGTGCCAGCAGCCAAGGTTTTTGGGGCCTGTCCTCTGGAAACACCATATATTTT CASSQGFWGLSSGNTIYF
TRBJ2-2 TRBV24-1 - - 14 TGTGCCACCAGTGTTATCGATAACACCGGGGAGCTGTTTTTT CATSVIDNTGELFF
TRBJ2-7 TRBV6-2/TRBV6-3 TRBD1 - 15 TGTGCCAGCACCCCGAGGACAGGGTTCTCCTACGAGCAGTACTTC CASTPRTGFSYEQYF
TRBJ1-2 TRBV18 - - 14 TGTGCCAGCTCACCAATCGAAGTCACCCCCGGCTACACCTTC CASSPIEVTPGYTF
TRBJ2-5 TRBV28 - - 14 TGTGCCAGCAGGATGCTGGGGGCCCAAGAGACCCAGTACTTC CASRMLGAQETQYF
TRBJ1-5 TRBV6-7 TRBD1 - 16 TGTGCCAGCAGGAGGACAGGTGGGCATAGCAATCAGCCCCAGCATTTT CASRRTGGHSNQPQHF
TRBJ2-3 TRBV7-9 - - 15 TGTGCCAGCAGCATCTCCATACAGCACACAGATACGCAGTATTTT CASSISIQHTDTQYF
TRBJ2-7 TRBV27 - - 15 TGTGCCAGCAGTTTAGCTCGGACAGCGAGCTACGAGCAGTACTTC CASSLARTASYEQYF
TRBJ2-3 TRBV3-1/TRBV3-2 TRBD2 - 15 TGTGCCAGCAGACTAGCGGGAGGGCTAACGGATACGCAGTATTTT CASRLAGGLTDTQYF
TRBJ2-2 TRBV5-4 TRBD2 - 14 TGTGCCAGCATGTTGGCGGGAGGTGCCGGGGAGCTGTTTTTT CASMLAGGAGELFF
TRBJ2-7 TRBV11-2 TRBD1 - 15 TGTGCCAGCAGCTTAACCCCCGACAGGGGGTCCGAGCAGTACTTC CASSLTPDRGSEQYF
TRBJ2-7 TRBV29-1 - - 12 TGCAGCGTTGCCTCAGGGTACTACGAGCAGTACTTC CSVASGYYEQYF
TRBJ2-7 TRBV7-9 - - 11 TGTGCCAGCAGCCAAAGCACCGAGCAGTACTTC CASSQSTEQYF
TRBJ1-5 TRBV4-1 - - 16 TGCGCCAGCAGCCAAGATGGGGGATTCAGCAATCAGCCCCAGCATTTT CASSQDGGFSNQPQHF
TRBJ1-2 TRBV27 - - 12 TGTGCCAGCGGGAATTCTAACTATGGCTACACCTTC CASGNSNYGYTF